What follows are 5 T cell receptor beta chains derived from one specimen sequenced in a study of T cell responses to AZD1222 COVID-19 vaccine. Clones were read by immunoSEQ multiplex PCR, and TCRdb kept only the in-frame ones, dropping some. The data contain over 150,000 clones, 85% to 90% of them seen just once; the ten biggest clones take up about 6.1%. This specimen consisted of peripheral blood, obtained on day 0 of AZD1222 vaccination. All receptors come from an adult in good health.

The CDR3 nucleotides read TGCGCCAGCAGTGAGTCCCGGGGGGGGACCCAGTACTTC. Its protein is CASSESRGGTQYF. The chain recombines TRBV10-2 with TRBJ2-5, with 8 bases identical to TRBD2. J lost 7 bases, V lost 0 bases, and 1 base had no gene match. Per the germline V gene, CDR1 is WSHSY and CDR2 is SAAADI. This CDR3 region has 13 residues.

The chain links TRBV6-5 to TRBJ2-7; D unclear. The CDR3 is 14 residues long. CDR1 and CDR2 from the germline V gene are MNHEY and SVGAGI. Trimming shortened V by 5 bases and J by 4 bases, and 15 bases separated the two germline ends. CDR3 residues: CASSNHRTTYEQYF. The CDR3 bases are TGTGCCAGCAGTAACCATCGCACCACTTACGAGCAGTACTTC.

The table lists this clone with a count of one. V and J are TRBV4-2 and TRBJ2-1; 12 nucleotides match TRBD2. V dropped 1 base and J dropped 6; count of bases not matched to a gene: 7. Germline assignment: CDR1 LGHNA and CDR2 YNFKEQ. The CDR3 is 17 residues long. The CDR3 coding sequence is TGTGCCAGCAGCCAAGCCGCATTGACTAGCGGGGGCAATGAGCAGTTCTTC. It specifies CASSQAALTSGGNEQFF.

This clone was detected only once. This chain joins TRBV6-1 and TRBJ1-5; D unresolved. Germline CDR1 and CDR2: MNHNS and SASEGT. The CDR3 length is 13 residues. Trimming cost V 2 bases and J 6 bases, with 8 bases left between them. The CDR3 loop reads CASSEIDGQPQHF. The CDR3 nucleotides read TGTGCCAGCAGTGAAATCGACGGTCAGCCCCAGCATTTT.

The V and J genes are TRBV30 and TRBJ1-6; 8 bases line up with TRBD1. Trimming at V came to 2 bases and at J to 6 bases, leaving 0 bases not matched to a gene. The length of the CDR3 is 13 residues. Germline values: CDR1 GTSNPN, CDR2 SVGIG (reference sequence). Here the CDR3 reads CAWSQGANSPLHF. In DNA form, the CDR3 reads TGTGCCTGGAGTCAGGGGGCTAATTCACCCCTCCACTTT.